This TCR beta chain was identified in a study of T cell responses to AZD1222 COVID-19 vaccine (dated by TCRdb to about 2021). General notes on the study: AZD1222 recipients whose second dose came at about 4 weeks and those whose second dose came at about 12 weeks were combined into one group, since spike-specific TCR depth and breadth did not differ between the two schedules. Trial participants were enrolled by age into 18-55, 56-69 and 70-plus year subgroups, with around 140, 26 and 57 TCR-sequenced participants respectively. TCR sequencing covered 233 trial participants: nearly 210 given two doses of AZD1222 and about 26 given two doses of MenACWY control vaccine.

The CDR3 regions of human TCRbeta chains were analyzed by immunosequencing. Turning to the authors' computational methods: TCRs in the repertoires were matched against a reference library of SARS-CoV-2-specific TCRs that had been generated with the MIRA antigen-specificity platform. Breadth was defined as the fraction of unique TCRs that were SARS-CoV-2-associated, and depth was defined as the fraction of total T cells that were SARS-CoV-2-associated. Using the MIRA data, each spike-specific TCR was mapped to the spike region that the TCR reacts to and placed in a CD4 or CD8 class. Log10-transformed breadth and depth values were compared by one-way ANOVA with Sidak's multiple comparisons tests. In its TCRdb copy, this immuneACCESS table keeps in-frame sequences only and misses some clones. Where compared with another copy, unresolved V genes explain less than half of these, and the others have no known cause. V and J calls plus clone size are reproduced from that table; the DNA served to infer D and trimming. This sample lists 200,000 or so clones; approximately 91% were detected once. The top ten constitute roughly 0.98% of the sample.

Results and caveats for the whole study, not just this receptor: No day 14 peak-response samples were available, so repertoires were characterized only after the peak T cell response. The 56-69-year group was small, and its depth increase did not reach significance, likely because of low power. Conclusions about previously exposed vaccinees were limited because only five to seven AZD1222 recipients were SARS-CoV-2 seropositive at baseline. A significant rise in spike-specific TCR breadth and depth was observed after two AZD1222 doses relative to day 0 and relative to MenACWY recipients. Epitopes outside the regions mutated in the B.1.351 and B.1.1.7 variants were reportedly recognized by nearly half of the unique spike-specific TCRs. The whole spike protein was spanned by vaccine-associated CD4 TCRs, and dominant responses were seen in regions 160-218 and 743-854. Participants were mostly white British and included more females than males, and it was suggested by the authors that clonal diversity may have been underestimated.

Details on this clone: Its specific antigen is unknown. No quality values exist for individual bases; no much larger clone is one base distant.

In light of the paper, this sample's time point label describes: baseline before first vaccination. Samples from vaccinated people were obtained from the UK trials COV001 and COV002, which included a single-blind randomized controlled phase 2/3 trial of AZD1222 (ChAdOx1 nCoV-19) in healthy adults. Trial participant PBMC samples were collected at day 0 and day 28 after the second dose for TCRbeta chain sequencing. The CDR3 sequence holds 14 residues, the cysteine and phenylalanine included. CDR3 DNA is the only sequence kept; it has 42 bases, read in frame from the first base. Per the germline V gene, SGHTA is the CDR1 and FQGNSA is the CDR2. Trimming accounts for 1 base at V and 4 bases at J, while the number of junction bases matched to no gene is 3.

The sample consisted of peripheral blood, taken on day 0 of AZD1222 vaccination. The receptor was derived from an adult in good health. The receptor chain draws on TRBV7-2 and TRBJ1-1; 7 junctional bases match TRBD1. The CDR3 amino acid sequence is: CASSLGSGGTEAFF. The nucleotide sequence is given as TGTGCCAGCAGCTTAGGATCAGGGGGCACTGAAGCTTTCTTT.